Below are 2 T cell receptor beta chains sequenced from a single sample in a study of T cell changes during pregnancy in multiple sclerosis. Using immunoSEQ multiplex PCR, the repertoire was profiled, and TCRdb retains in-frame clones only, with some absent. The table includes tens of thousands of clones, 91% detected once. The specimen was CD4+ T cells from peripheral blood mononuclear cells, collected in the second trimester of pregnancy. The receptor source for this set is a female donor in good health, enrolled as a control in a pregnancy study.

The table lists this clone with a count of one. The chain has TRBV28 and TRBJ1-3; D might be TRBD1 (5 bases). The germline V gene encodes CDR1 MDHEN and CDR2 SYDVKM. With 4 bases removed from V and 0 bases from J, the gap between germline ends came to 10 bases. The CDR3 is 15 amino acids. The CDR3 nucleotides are TGTGCCAGCAGTTCCAGGGTACGCTCTGGAAACACCATATATTTT. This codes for CASSSRVRSGNTIYF.

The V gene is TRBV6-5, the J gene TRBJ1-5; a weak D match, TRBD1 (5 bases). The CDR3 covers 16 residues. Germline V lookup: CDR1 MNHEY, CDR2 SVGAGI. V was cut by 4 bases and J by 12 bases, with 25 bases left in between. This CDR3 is CASSSKPGTYLRLQHF. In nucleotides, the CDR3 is TGTGCCAGCAGTTCCAAACCCGGGACTTACCTAAGGCTCCAGCATTTT.